The subject of this entry is one T cell receptor (beta chain). What this receptor recognizes is not known. Base qualities are not at hand, and no much larger clone is one base apart. V lost 2 bases and J lost 1 base; the stretch between them is 12 bases long. The CDR3, cysteine through phenylalanine, is 15 amino acids long. Left in the record is the CDR3 DNA by itself, 45 bases read in frame from the first base. The germline V gene specifies WSHSY as CDR1 and SAAADI as CDR2. This entry is derived from a study of blood T cell repertoires in COVID-19 (dated by TCRdb to about 2020). Study-wide context: Collaborator samples came from the United States, Italy and Spain and covered acute and convalescent phases of COVID-19. The material from the prospective study consisted of cDNA or gDNA derived from T cells, B-cell-depleted T cells, or PBMCs. The dataset comprised deeply sampled blood TCRbeta repertoires from subjects exposed to, actively infected with, or recovered from COVID-19. The repertoires were released in a freely available public database meant as a resource for research on the immune response to SARS-CoV-2. The samples were drawn from two sources: the first 160 participants of the ongoing ImmuneRACE study, and approximately 1,300 subjects contributed by 6 global collaborators. The sample metadata nearly always contained a de-identified subject ID, COVID-19 status, age in years and sex. Where available, HLA class I and class II types were taken from metadata supplied by the sample provider and were not determined by assay-based typing. The paper's findings and limits, for the study overall: How much clinical and demographic metadata was included differed by source and by participant, and the metadata was provided uncurated.

Whole blood was collected in K2EDTA tubes by collaborating institutions according to the institutions' own protocols. Collaborator samples were shipped for TCRbeta analysis as frozen whole blood, isolated PBMCs, or DNA extracted from either sample type. TCRbeta CDR3 regions were amplified from genomic DNA using the immunoSEQ Assay, a bias-controlled multiplex PCR. As for how the authors treated the data: Within the assay, amplification of reference gene primers was used to estimate how many nucleated cells each sample contained. Sequence reads were collapsed and filtered to measure the absolute abundance of every unique TCRbeta CDR3 rearrangement. Productive Simpson clonality was computed per sample as the square root of Simpson's diversity index over productive rearrangements. TCRdb provides this immuneACCESS table in a form limited to in-frame rearrangements. Some clones are lacking; in checked studies, under half of them reflect an unresolved V gene, and why the rest are absent is not known. The DNA was the basis for D and trimming; V, J and clone size are from that table. The sample table shows 65,000 to 90,000 clones, and about 85% are seen once. Clones ranked in the top ten supply 2.5% to 3.5% of the sample.

The material sequenced was peripheral blood. The receptor chain draws on TRBV10-2 and TRBJ2-7; TRBD1 is a weak D gene call, 5 bases matching. The receptor was isolated from a woman in her forties or fifties with active or convalescent COVID-19. The encoded CDR3 is CASSEGAAASYEQYF. The DNA sequence reads TGCGCCAGCAGTGAGGGGGCCGCGGCATCCTACGAGCAGTACTTC.